The clone carrying this T cell receptor (beta chain) turned up a few times. Given a much more abundant clone one base away, this may be a read error. Because it lacks the conserved phenylalanine or tryptophan at the end, this CDR3 is likely a read error. This sample was taken from a study of tumor-infiltrating lymphocytes in primary liver carcinoma. V was pared by 4 bases and J by 2 bases, with 2 bases of the junction left unmatched. Germline values: CDR1 WSHSY, CDR2 SAAADI. This CDR3 has 14 amino acids. Each 20-30 mg portion of unsorted bulk tissue served as the source for co-extraction of RNA and DNA. TCR beta cDNA was prepared out of roughly 0.5 ug total RNA by means of a constant-region primer. Each TCR beta library was derived from three nested multiplex PCR rounds that employed slightly modified ARM-PCR. Each of the first two PCR rounds ran approximately 11 cycles with TRBV1-TRBV30 forward and C-beta reverse primers. TCRdb re-called the multiplex PCR reads with MiXCR, one entry per CDR3 protein. The repertoire holds about 130,000 distinct CDR3 sequences, with around 64% as singletons.

The sample consisted of liver tumor tissue from sampling region 3. Subset noted: tumor region T3, left-lateral pole. This receptor was identified in an older woman with primary liver carcinoma and hepatitis B virus infection. This chain connects TRBV10-2 to TRBJ2-7; 10 bases are shared with TRBD2. Here the CDR3 DNA reads TGCGCCAGCAGTGTAGCGGGAGGCGCCTACGAGCAGTACCTC. It yields the protein CASSVAGGAYEQYL.